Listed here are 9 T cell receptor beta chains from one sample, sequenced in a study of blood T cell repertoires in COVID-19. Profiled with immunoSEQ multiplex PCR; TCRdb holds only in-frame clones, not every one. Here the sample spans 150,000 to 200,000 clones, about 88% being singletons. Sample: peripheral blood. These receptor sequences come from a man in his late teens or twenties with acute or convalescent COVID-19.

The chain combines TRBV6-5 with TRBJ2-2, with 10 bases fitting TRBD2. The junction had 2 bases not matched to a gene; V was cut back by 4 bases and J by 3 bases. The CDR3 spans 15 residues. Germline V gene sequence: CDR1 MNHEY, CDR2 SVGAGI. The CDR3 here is CASSSSGGHTGELFF. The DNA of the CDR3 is TGTGCCAGCAGTTCTAGCGGGGGCCACACCGGGGAGCTGTTTTTT.

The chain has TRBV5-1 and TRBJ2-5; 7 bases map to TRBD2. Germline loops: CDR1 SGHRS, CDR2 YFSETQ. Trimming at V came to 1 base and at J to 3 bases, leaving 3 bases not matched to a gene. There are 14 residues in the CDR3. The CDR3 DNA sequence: TGCGCCAGCAGCTTGACACGGGGGGAAGAGACCCAGTACTTC. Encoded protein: CASSLTRGEETQYF.

CDR3 sequence: CASSERTATNEKLFF. CDR3 DNA sequence: TGTGCCAGCAGTGAGAGAACAGCAACTAATGAAAAACTGTTTTTT. The V call is TRBV6-1, the J call TRBJ1-4, with no clear D. The CDR3 is made up of 15 amino acids. CDR1 MNHNS and CDR2 SASEGT come from the germline V gene. Trimming shortened V by 3 bases and J by 0 bases, and 8 bases separated the two germline ends.

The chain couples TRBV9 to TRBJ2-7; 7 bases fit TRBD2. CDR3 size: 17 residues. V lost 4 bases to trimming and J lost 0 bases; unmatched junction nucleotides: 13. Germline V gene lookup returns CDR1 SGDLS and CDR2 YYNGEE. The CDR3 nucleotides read TGTGCCAGCAGCTTCGAATCCGGGACTACAAGCTCCTACGAGCAGTACGTC. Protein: CASSFESGTTSSYEQYV.

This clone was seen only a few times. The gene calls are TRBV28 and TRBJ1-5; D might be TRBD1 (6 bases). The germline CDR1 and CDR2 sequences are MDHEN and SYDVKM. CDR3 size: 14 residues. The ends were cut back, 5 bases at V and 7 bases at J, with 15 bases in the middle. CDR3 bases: TGTGCCAGCAGTAGTGCCACAGGGACACAGCCCCAGCATTTT. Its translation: CASSSATGTQPQHF.

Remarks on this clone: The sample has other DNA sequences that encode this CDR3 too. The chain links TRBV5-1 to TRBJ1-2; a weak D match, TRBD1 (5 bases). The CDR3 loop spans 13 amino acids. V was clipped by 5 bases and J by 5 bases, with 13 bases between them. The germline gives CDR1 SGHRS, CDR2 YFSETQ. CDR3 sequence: CASSPQGNYGYTF. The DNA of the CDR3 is TGCGCCAGCAGTCCCCAGGGTAATTATGGCTACACCTTC.

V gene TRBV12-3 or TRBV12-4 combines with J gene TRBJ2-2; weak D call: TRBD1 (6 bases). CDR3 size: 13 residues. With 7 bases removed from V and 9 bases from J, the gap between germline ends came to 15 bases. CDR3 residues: CASTPGVGWELFF. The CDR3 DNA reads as TGTGCCAGCACCCCAGGGGTTGGTTGGGAGCTGTTTTTT.

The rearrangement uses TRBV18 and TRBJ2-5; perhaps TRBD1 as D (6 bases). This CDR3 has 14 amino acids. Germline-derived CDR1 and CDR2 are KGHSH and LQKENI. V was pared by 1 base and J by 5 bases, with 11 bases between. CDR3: CASSPQGVDETQYF. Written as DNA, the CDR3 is TGTGCCAGCTCACCACAGGGGGTGGATGAGACCCAGTACTTC. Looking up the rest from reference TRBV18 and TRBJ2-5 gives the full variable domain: NAGVMQNPRHLVRRRGQEARLRCSPMKGHSHVYWYRQLPEEGLKFMVYLQKENIIDESGMPKERFSAEFPKEGPSILRIQQVVRGDSAAYFCASSPQGVDETQYFGPGTRLLVL.

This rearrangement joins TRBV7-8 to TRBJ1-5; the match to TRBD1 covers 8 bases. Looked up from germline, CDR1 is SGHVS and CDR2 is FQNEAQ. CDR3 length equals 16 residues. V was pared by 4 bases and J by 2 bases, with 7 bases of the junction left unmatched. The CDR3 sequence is CASSSTGVFGNQPQHF. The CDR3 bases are TGTGCCAGCAGCTCGACAGGGGTGTTTGGCAATCAGCCCCAGCATTTT.